The 17 T cell receptor beta chains below come from one sample, sequenced in a study of cytomegalovirus exposure and HLA in healthy donors. Assay used: immunoSEQ multiplex PCR; TCRdb lists only in-frame clones, some missing. The sample lists 120,000 to 150,000 clones, about 90% occurring once. The source material was PBMCs. The receptors originated from a young woman in good health and CMV-seropositive.

This clone was observed once. The J gene is TRBJ2-2, the V gene TRBV7-8; 11 positions agree with TRBD2. The CDR3 length is 17 residues. CDR1 and CDR2 (germline): SGHVS, FQNEAQ. After removal of 6 bases from V and 3 bases from J, the junction contained 9 bases not matched to a gene. The chain's CDR3 is CASRWLAGGADTGELFF. CDR3 coding DNA: TGTGCCAGCAGGTGGCTAGCGGGGGGTGCCGACACCGGGGAGCTGTTTTTT.

This clone was counted once. V and J are TRBV18 and TRBJ2-3, with a possible D match to TRBD2 (5 bases). The germline gives CDR1 KGHSH, CDR2 LQKENI. This CDR3 is 16 amino acids long. With 2 bases removed from V and 4 bases from J, the gap between germline ends came to 16 bases. This CDR3 reads CASSPIHSIGADTQYF. The CDR3, as DNA: TGTGCCAGCTCACCAATCCATTCGATCGGGGCAGATACGCAGTATTTT. Together with reference TRBV18 and TRBJ2-3, the CDR3 gives the full variable domain: NAGVMQNPRHLVRRRGQEARLRCSPMKGHSHVYWYRQLPEEGLKFMVYLQKENIIDESGMPKERFSAEFPKEGPSILRIQQVVRGDSAAYFCASSPIHSIGADTQYFGPGTRLTVL.

V gene TRBV2 combines with J gene TRBJ2-1; 8 bases line up with TRBD1. Looked up from germline, CDR1 is SNHLY and CDR2 is FYNNEI. This CDR3 has 14 residues. The V and J ends lost 7 bases and 5 bases, in that order; junction bases with no gene match: 7. The CDR3 nucleotides read TGTGCCAGCACCAGGGGACAGGCCAACAATGAGCAGTTCTTC. This codes for CASTRGQANNEQFF.

This chain's CDR3 is CASSLAGGRSYEQYF. In DNA form, the CDR3 reads TGCGCCAGCAGCTTGGCCGGGGGGAGATCCTACGAGCAGTACTTC. This rearrangement joins TRBV5-1 to TRBJ2-7, with 7 bases identical to TRBD2. V lost 0 bases to trimming and J lost 1 base; unmatched junction nucleotides: 4. The length of the CDR3 is 15 residues. Germline CDR1 and CDR2: SGHRS and YFSETQ.

J is TRBJ2-3 and V is TRBV11-2; no clear D. CDR1 and CDR2 from the germline V gene are SGHAT and FQNNGV. V gave up 5 bases and J gave up 4 bases, with 4 bases separating them. The CDR3 is made up of 11 amino acids. The chain's CDR3 is CASSLSDTQYF. The CDR3 region has the DNA TGTGCCAGCAGCCTATCAGATACGCAGTATTTT.

The chain is built from TRBV5-1 and TRBJ1-3; 7 bases align to TRBD1. Germline assignment: CDR1 SGHRS and CDR2 YFSETQ. The CDR3 covers 15 residues. V shed 4 bases and J 1 base; nucleotides not matched to a gene: 5. The CDR3 region has the DNA TGCGCCAGCAGCGTTCCGACAGGGTCTGGAAACACCATATATTTT. It encodes CASSVPTGSGNTIYF.

This chain links TRBV5-4 with TRBJ2-1, with D perhaps matching TRBD2 (6 bases). This CDR3 region has 14 residues. Trimming left V 4 bases short and J 6 bases short, with 14 bases between. CDR1 and CDR2 from the germline V gene are SGHNT and YYREEE (reference sequence). The CDR3 DNA sequence: TGTGCCAGCAGCATGCAATGGGGAGGCAATGAGCAGTTCTTC. Encoded protein: CASSMQWGGNEQFF.

This clone was recorded a few times. V gene TRBV14 combines with J gene TRBJ2-7; D perhaps matches TRBD1 (6 bases). The V end was cut by 1 base, the J end by 3 bases, with 13 bases between. Per germline, CDR1 SGHDN and CDR2 FVKESK. CDR3 size: 15 residues. CDR3 DNA: TGTGCCAGCAGCCAAGGGGTCGGCAGGGGCTACGAGCAGTACTTC. This codes for CASSQGVGRGYEQYF.

This clone was recorded a few times. The chain recombines TRBV9 with TRBJ1-1; TRBD1 is a possible D gene (5 bases). Germline CDR1 is SGDLS and CDR2 is YYNGEE. The CDR3 extends over 12 amino acids. The V end lost 2 bases, the J end lost 8 bases, and 10 bases lay between the germline ends. Here the CDR3 reads CASSVDKNEAFF. Written as DNA, the CDR3 is TGTGCCAGCAGCGTGGACAAAAACGAAGCTTTCTTT. The full variable domain, its missing parts supplied by reference TRBV9 and TRBJ1-1, is DSGVTQTPKHLITATGQRVTLRCSPRSGDLSVYWYQQSLDQGLQFLIQYYNGEERAKGNILERFSAQQFPDLHSELNLSSLELGDSALYFCASSVDKNEAFFGQGTRLTVV.

The V and J genes are TRBV4-1 and TRBJ2-3; 9 nucleotides match TRBD2. The germline CDR1 and CDR2 sequences are MGHRA and YSYEKL. The CDR3 totals 19 residues. J gave up 0 bases and V 0 bases, and 10 bases lay outside the gene matches. The CDR3 nucleotides read TGCGCCAGCAGCCAAGAGACCCTAGCGGGGTTCTTTAGCACAGATACGCAGTATTTT. Translation: CASSQETLAGFFSTDTQYF.

The CDR3 reads CASSERLSAQYF. The CDR3, as DNA: TGTGCCAGCAGTGAAAGACTCTCTGCGCAGTACTTC. The chain carries TRBV2 and TRBJ2-7; D gene unclear. Trimming cost V 2 bases and J 9 bases, with 11 bases left between them. Germline CDR1 and CDR2: SNHLY and FYNNEI. The CDR3 runs to 12 residues.

Note on this clone: At one end the junction does not follow the germline gene, possibly because of a read error. This chain connects TRBV7-7 to TRBJ2-5; 11 positions match TRBD2. The CDR3 consists of 14 residues. Per the germline V gene, CDR1 is SSHAT and CDR2 is FNYEAQ (reference sequence). The CDR3 DNA is TGTGCTAGCAGCTTAGCGGGGGGGACAGAGACCCAGTACTTC. Protein: CASSLAGGTETQYF.

The chain employs TRBV5-1 and TRBJ2-1; 12 bases match TRBD2. The germline V gene has CDR1 SGHRS and CDR2 YFSETQ. Trimming removed 2 bases from V and 6 bases from J; junction bases left unmatched: 6. The CDR3 sequence is 16 residues long. This CDR3 is CASSFLAGGLANEQFF. The CDR3 DNA is TGCGCCAGCAGCTTCCTAGCGGGAGGGCTTGCCAATGAGCAGTTCTTC.

The rearrangement uses TRBV10-2 and TRBJ2-7, with 11 nucleotides matching TRBD1. Germline trimming cut 6 bases from V and 2 bases from J; bases unmatched to any gene: 3. The CDR3 sequence is 14 residues long. The germline V gene encodes CDR1 WSHSY and CDR2 SAAADI. The CDR3 here is CASRLGQGAYEQYF. In DNA, the CDR3 is TGCGCCAGCAGGCTGGGACAGGGGGCCTACGAGCAGTACTTC.

The gene calls are TRBV7-3 and TRBJ2-1; D unresolved. V shed 0 bases and J shed 1 base, with 13 bases lying between them. This CDR3 is 17 amino acids long. Germline V gives CDR1 SGHTA, CDR2 FQGTGA. Written as DNA, the CDR3 is TGTGCCAGCAGCTTAACGTCGGCGGTTTTTTCCTACAATGAGCAGTTCTTC. Amino acid sequence: CASSLTSAVFSYNEQFF.

V is TRBV19 and J is TRBJ2-1; weak D call: TRBD2 (6 bases). CDR3 length equals 16 residues. Germline V gene sequence: CDR1 LNHDA, CDR2 SQIVND (reference sequence). The V gene lost 4 bases and the J gene lost 0 bases, with 13 bases spanning the gap. The CDR3 bases are TGTGCCAGTAGTACCCTGGACTACAGCTCCTACAATGAGCAGTTCTTC. It encodes CASSTLDYSSYNEQFF.

This chain links TRBV6-5 with TRBJ2-3; D gene uncertain. The CDR3 sequence is 14 residues long. Germline V gives CDR1 MNHEY, CDR2 SVGAGI. The V gene lost 6 bases and the J gene lost 3 bases, with 13 bases spanning the gap. The CDR3 DNA follows: TGTGCCAGCAGCCTTGACTCAAGAACAGATACGCAGTATTTT. Translating it yields CASSLDSRTDTQYF.